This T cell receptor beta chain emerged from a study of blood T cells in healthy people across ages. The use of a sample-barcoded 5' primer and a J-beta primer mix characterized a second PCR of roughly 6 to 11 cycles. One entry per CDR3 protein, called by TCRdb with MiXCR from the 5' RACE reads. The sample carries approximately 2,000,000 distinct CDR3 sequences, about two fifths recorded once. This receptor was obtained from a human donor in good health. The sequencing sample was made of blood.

In nucleotides, the CDR3 is TGCGCCAGCAGCCATTATAGGGTGAACACTGAAGCTTTCTTT. This translates into CASSHYRVNTEAFF. This chain uses TRBV4-1 with TRBJ1-1; D is ambiguous. The CDR3 length is 14 residues. Germline V CDR1 and CDR2: MGHRA, YSYEKL. V gave up 3 bases and J gave up 0 bases, with 8 bases separating them.